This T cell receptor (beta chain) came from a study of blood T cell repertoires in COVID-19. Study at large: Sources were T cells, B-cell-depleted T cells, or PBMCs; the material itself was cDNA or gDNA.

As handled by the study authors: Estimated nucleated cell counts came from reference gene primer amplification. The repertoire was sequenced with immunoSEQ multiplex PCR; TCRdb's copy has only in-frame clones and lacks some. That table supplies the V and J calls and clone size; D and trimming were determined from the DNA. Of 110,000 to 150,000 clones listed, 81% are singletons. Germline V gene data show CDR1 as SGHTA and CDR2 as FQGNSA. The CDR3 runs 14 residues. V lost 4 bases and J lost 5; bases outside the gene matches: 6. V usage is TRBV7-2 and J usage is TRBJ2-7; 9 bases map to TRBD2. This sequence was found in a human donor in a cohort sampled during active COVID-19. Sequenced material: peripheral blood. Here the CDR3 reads CASSYSGSSHEQYF. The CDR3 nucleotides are TGTGCCAGCAGCTATAGCGGGAGCTCACACGAGCAGTACTTC.